Listed below are T cell receptor beta chains from one sample, sequenced in a study of T cells in Graves' hyperthyroidism and ophthalmopathy. TCRdb reanalysed the multiplex PCR reads using MiXCR and keeps one entry per CDR3 protein. The sample records a few hundred thousand distinct CDR3 sequences, around 45% being singletons. Sequencing was performed on peripheral blood or thyroid tissue (not recorded which). The receptors come from an adult woman with Graves' disease, either hyperthyroidism or ophthalmopathy (not recorded which). CDR3s include the opening cysteine and the closing phenylalanine or tryptophan. A D gene is named only where the DNA matches it firmly. Clone size, where shown, is once, few, many, or a class for clones that have expanded.

clone size,V gene,D gene,J gene,CDR3 DNA,CDR3 protein
NA,TRBV7-9,NA,TRBJ2-5,TGTGCCAGCGCAGGAGCGCGGGTCGTAGAGACCCAGTACTTC,CASAGARVVETQYF
NA,TRBV6-6,NA,TRBJ2-5,TGTGCCAGCAGTATAAACTCGTTCGTTGAGACCCAGTACTTC,CASSINSFVETQYF
many,TRBV6-2/TRBV6-3,TRBD2,TRBJ2-2,TGTGCCAGCAGTTCCGCCGGGACTAGCGGGAGTCGGGACACCGGGGAGCTGTTTTTT,CASSSAGTSGSRDTGELFF
NA,TRBV7-9,NA,TRBJ1-1,TGTGCCAGCAGCCCCTGGACGAACACTGAAGCTTTCTTT,CASSPWTNTEAFF
once,TRBV6-6,NA,TRBJ1-2,TGTGCCAGCGGTCAAACGACAGGCAACACCTTC,CASGQTTGNTF
many,TRBV13,NA,TRBJ2-7,TGTGCCAGCAGCTTATACAGGGTGAGCGACGAGCAGTACTTC,CASSLYRVSDEQYF
few,TRBV29-1,TRBD2,TRBJ2-3,TGCAGCGTTGAACCCGGGCGGGAGGGCCCAGATACGCAGTATTTT,CSVEPGREGPDTQYF
many,TRBV12-3/TRBV12-4,TRBD2,TRBJ2-5,TGTGCCAGCAGTTTACGTCGGCGGGAGGAGACCCAGTACTTC,CASSLRRREETQYF
NA,TRBV20-1,NA,TRBJ1-2,TGCAGTGCTAGCAATCGTGATTATGGCTACACCTTC,CSASNRDYGYTF
NA,TRBV29-1,NA,TRBJ1-2,TGCAGCGCCGGGCTACCGACGGGATATGGCTACACCTTC,CSAGLPTGYGYTF
NA,TRBV20-1,TRBD1,TRBJ1-6,TGCAGTGCTGCCGGGACAGGGAATCAGCCCCAGCATTCACCCCTCCACTTT,CSAAGTGNQPQHSPLHF
NA,TRBV7-9,NA,TRBJ1-4,TGTGCCAGCAGCTTATTCCCACGCGGTAAACTGTTTTTT,CASSLFPRGKLFF
NA,TRBV30,NA,TRBJ1-1,TGTGCCTGGAGGAGGGTGAACACTGAAGCTTTCTTT,CAWRRVNTEAFF
many,TRBV4-1,TRBD1,TRBJ1-5,TGCGCCAGCAGCCAAGGTCAGGGGGGGGATCAGCCCCAGCATTTT,CASSQGQGGDQPQHF
NA,TRBV7-9,TRBD2,TRBJ2-1,TGTGCCAGCAGCTCCGGGACTACGGAGCAGTTCTTC,CASSSGTTEQFF
NA,TRBV2,TRBD1,TRBJ2-6,TGTGCCAGCAGTGAACAGGGGGCGACTGAAGCTTTC,CASSEQGATEAF
many,TRBV6-6,NA,TRBJ2-7,TGTGCCAGCGGGTGGGAAGCTTACGAGCAGTACTTC,CASGWEAYEQYF
NA,TRBV14,NA,TRBJ2-7,TGTGCCAGCAGCCAAGAAACTGTCTCCTACGAGCAGTACTTC,CASSQETVSYEQYF
NA,TRBV7-8,TRBD2,TRBJ2-3,TGTGCCAGCAGCTCACAACTAGCGGGAGAGACAGATACGCAGTATTTT,CASSSQLAGETDTQYF
few,TRBV28,NA,TRBJ1-6,TGTGCCAGCAGTTTATCGGGGATTAGCTCCTATAATTCACCCCTCCACTTT,CASSLSGISSYNSPLHF
many,TRBV15,NA,TRBJ2-7,TGTGCCACCAGCAGTTACTACGAGCAGTACTTC,CATSSYYEQYF
NA,TRBV5-1,TRBD1,TRBJ2-6,TGCGCCAGCAGCGAAGACAGGGTTCCGGCTTTC,CASSEDRVPAF
NA,TRBV5-6,NA,TRBJ1-2,TGTGCCAGCAGCTTTTCCGGGGGCTATGGCTATACCTTC,CASSFSGGYGYTF
NA,TRBV2,NA,TRBJ1-5,TGTGCCAGCAGTGAACGTCGGAGCAGTAATGAGCCCCAGCATTTT,CASSERRSSNEPQHF
NA,TRBV20-1,TRBD1,TRBJ1-1,TGCAGTGCGACAGGGAGAGGTATTGCTTTCTTT,CSATGRGIAFF
many,TRBV12-3/TRBV12-4,NA,TRBJ2-5,NA,CASSSSTTSQETQYF
NA,TRBV20-1,TRBD1,TRBJ2-5,TGCAGTGCTAGGGGACAGACCCTAGCCCAGTACTTC,CSARGQTLAQYF
NA,TRBV28,NA,TRBJ1-4,TGTGCCAGCAGTCTCCTCCAACCAGGGGAAAAACTGTTTTTT,CASSLLQPGEKLFF
many,TRBV12-3/TRBV12-4,TRBD1,TRBJ2-7,TGTGCCAGCAGTTTACGACAGGGAAGATACGAGCAGTACTTC,CASSLRQGRYEQYF
NA,TRBV2,NA,TRBJ2-5,TGTGCCAGCCACTGGGGTCGGGCAGGGACCCAGTACTTC,CASHWGRAGTQYF
many,TRBV6-2/TRBV6-3,NA,TRBJ1-2,TGTGCCAGCAGGGGAACAGGGATCTATGGCTACACCTTC,CASRGTGIYGYTF
NA,TRBV10-3,NA,TRBJ1-6,TGTGCCATCAGTGAAGAGGGTCAAAATTCACCCCTCCACTTT,CAISEEGQNSPLHF
NA,TRBV29-1,NA,TRBJ2-1,TGCAGCGTTGATGACCGGCGCAGTGACAATGAGCAGTTCTTC,CSVDDRRSDNEQFF
NA,TRBV11-2,NA,TRBJ2-2,TGTGCCAGCAGCTTAGCTCTATCCGGGAGTAGTAGAGGGGAGCTGTTTTTT,CASSLALSGSSRGELFF
NA,TRBV20-1,NA,TRBJ1-2,TGCAGTGCCATTGGGGCACGGGGCTCTTCCTATGGCTACACCTTC,CSAIGARGSSYGYTF
few,TRBV19,NA,TRBJ1-2,TGTGCCAGTAGTCTTTCTCAGGGTTACTACGGCTACACCTTC,CASSLSQGYYGYTF
few,TRBV7-9,NA,TRBJ2-7,TGTGCCAGCAGCTTAGGACCGGACAGAATCGGCGAGCAGTACTTC,CASSLGPDRIGEQYF